This T cell receptor (beta chain) was sequenced for a study of human T cells and chemical hapten exposure. V was pared by 6 bases and J by 0 bases, with 5 bases between. CDR1 and CDR2 from the germline V gene are MNHNS and SASEGT. The CDR3 has 12 amino acids. TCRdb called the RACE reads again in MiXCR, with one record for every CDR3 protein. Of over 60,000 distinct CDR3 sequences in the sample, 10% were seen once. This clonotype has ten or more counts. Time point given: patch test 2, 6 weeks after DPC sensitization. Treatment described: therapeutic diphenylcyclopropenone sensitization with weekly scalp DPC. Donation of samples came from alopecia patients who were 18 to 70 years old and suitable for DPC. Whole blood, unfractionated, served as the material for total RNA extraction.

The sequences come from whole blood, collected in connection with sensitization to the hapten diphenylcyclopropenone (DPC). The sequence derives from a woman in her fifties or sixties with alopecia areata. Some clones in this sample may be carry-over from other donors' samples. This chain joins TRBV6-1 and TRBJ1-2, with no clear D. CDR3 sequence: CASRQANYGYTF. The CDR3 DNA follows: TGTGCCAGCAGGCAAGCTAACTATGGCTACACCTTC.